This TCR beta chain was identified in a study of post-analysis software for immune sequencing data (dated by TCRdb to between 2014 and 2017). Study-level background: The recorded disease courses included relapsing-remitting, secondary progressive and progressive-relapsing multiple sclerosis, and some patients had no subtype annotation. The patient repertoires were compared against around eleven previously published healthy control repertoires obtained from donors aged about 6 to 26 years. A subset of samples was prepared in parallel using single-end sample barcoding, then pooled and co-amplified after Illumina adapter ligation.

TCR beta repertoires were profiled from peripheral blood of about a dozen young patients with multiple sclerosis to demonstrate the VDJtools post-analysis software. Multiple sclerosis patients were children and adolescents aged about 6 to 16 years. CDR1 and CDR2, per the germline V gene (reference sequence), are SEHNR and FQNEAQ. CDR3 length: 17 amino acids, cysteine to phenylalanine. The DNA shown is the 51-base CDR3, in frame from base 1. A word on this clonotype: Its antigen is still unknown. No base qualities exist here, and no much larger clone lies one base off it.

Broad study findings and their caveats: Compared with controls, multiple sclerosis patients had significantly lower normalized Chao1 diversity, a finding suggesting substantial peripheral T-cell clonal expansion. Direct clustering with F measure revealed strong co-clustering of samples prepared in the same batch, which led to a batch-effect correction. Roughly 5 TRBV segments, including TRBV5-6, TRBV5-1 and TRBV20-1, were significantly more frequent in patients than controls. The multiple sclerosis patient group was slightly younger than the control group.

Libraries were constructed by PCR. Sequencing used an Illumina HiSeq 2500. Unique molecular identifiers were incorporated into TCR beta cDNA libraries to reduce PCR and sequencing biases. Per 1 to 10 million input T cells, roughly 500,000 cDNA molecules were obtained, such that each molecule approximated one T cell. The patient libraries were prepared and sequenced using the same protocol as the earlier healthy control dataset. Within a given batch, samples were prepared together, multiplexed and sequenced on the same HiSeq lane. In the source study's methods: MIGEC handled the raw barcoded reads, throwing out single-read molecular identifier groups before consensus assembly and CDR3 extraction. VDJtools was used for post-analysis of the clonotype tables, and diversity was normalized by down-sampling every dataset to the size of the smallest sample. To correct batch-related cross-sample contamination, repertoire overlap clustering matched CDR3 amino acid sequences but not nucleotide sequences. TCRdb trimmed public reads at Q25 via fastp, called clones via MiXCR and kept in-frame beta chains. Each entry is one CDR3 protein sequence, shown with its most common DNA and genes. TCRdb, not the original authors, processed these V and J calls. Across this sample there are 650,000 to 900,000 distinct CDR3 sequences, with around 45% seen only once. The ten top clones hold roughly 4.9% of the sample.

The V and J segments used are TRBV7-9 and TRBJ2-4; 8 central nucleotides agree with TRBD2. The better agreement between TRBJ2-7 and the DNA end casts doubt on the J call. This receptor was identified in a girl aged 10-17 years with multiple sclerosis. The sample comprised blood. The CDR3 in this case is CASSPQVLAEPSYEQYF. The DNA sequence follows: TGTGCCAGCAGCCCCCAAGTACTAGCGGAGCCTTCCTACGAGCAGTACTTC.